A selection of T cell receptor beta chains follows, all from one sample in a study of T-cell memory formation after mild COVID-19. TCRdb redid the calling of the 5' RACE reads with MiXCR, one entry per CDR3 protein. This table holds around 260,000 distinct CDR3 sequences, around 15% found once. The sample taken for sequencing was PBMCs or a T cell subset sorted from them (not recorded which). The receptors stem from a man between 18 and 29 years old who had mild COVID-19 (a few samples of this study predate the infection). Cell type and time point are not known. CDR3s include the opening cysteine and the closing phenylalanine or tryptophan.

J: TRBJ1-1; length: 15; V: TRBV9; CDR3: CASSAIGQARGKAFF
J: TRBJ1-2; length: 15; V: TRBV11-2; CDR3: CASSLGQGSDYGYTF
J: TRBJ1-6; length: 14; V: TRBV20-1; CDR3: CSAATRAWNSPLHF
J: TRBJ2-3; length: 16; V: TRBV7-9; CDR3: CASSRPLAAPTDTQYF
J: TRBJ2-3; length: 17; V: TRBV9; CDR3: CASTRTTSGGSTDTQYF
J: TRBJ1-1; length: 14; V: TRBV5-1; CDR3: CASRAPMENTEAFF
J: TRBJ2-5; length: 13; V: TRBV10-2; CDR3: CASSEPAMETQYF
J: TRBJ1-4; length: 14; V: TRBV7-9; CDR3: CASSLTGAAEKLFF
J: TRBJ2-2; length: 13; V: TRBV18; CDR3: CASSLDITGELFF
J: TRBJ1-2; length: 13; V: TRBV7-9; CDR3: CASSFESQGGYTF
J: TRBJ1-1; length: 14; V: TRBV5-4; CDR3: CASSLETGNTEAFF
J: TRBJ2-7; length: 14; V: TRBV3-1; CDR3: CASSQTGVTYEQYF
J: TRBJ2-5; length: 11; V: TRBV6-6; CDR3: CASRGPETQYF
J: TRBJ1-1; length: 15; V: TRBV6-5; CDR3: CASSYRSAGATEAFF
J: TRBJ2-6; length: 14; V: TRBV6-2/TRBV6-3; CDR3: CASSYLRGANVLTF
J: TRBJ2-7; length: 15; V: TRBV7-9; CDR3: CASSLSTSQSYEQYF
J: TRBJ2-1; length: 13; V: TRBV19; CDR3: CASSKNRQHEQFF
J: TRBJ1-6; length: 13; V: TRBV2; CDR3: CASSSFLSSPLHF
J: TRBJ2-2; length: 16; V: TRBV7-2; CDR3: CASTLMRTGNTGELFF
J: TRBJ1-5; length: 13; V: TRBV12-3/TRBV12-4; CDR3: CASSLRGYQPQHF
J: TRBJ1-4; length: 16; V: TRBV7-9; CDR3: CASSPDPWETNEKLFF
J: TRBJ1-2; length: 18; V: TRBV4-1; CDR3: CASSQDLGSGGSYYGYTF
J: TRBJ2-5; length: 15; V: TRBV7-2; CDR3: CASSLERQGAKTQYF
J: TRBJ2-1; length: 14; V: TRBV2; CDR3: CASSDPDGYNEQFF
J: TRBJ1-3; length: 13; V: TRBV18; CDR3: CASSRDTGNTIYF
J: TRBJ2-5; length: 16; V: TRBV4-1; CDR3: CASSQGDRGFQETQYF
J: TRBJ1-6; length: 15; V: TRBV7-2; CDR3: CASSLETGYNSPLHF
J: TRBJ2-7; length: 14; V: TRBV20-1; CDR3: CSAIGTSDSYEQYF
J: TRBJ2-2; length: 19; V: TRBV23-1; CDR3: CASSQVYGRPLQKTGELFF
J: TRBJ2-3; length: 15; V: TRBV7-2; CDR3: CASRFPGQGRYTQYF
J: TRBJ2-3; length: 15; V: TRBV6-1; CDR3: CASSARTSSTDTQYF
J: TRBJ1-2; length: 13; V: TRBV29-1; CDR3: CSARAQGSYGYTF
J: TRBJ2-1; length: 12; V: TRBV20-1; CDR3: CSAKFPGNEQFF
J: TRBJ1-5; length: 14; V: TRBV24-1; CDR3: CATSDAGTYQPQHF
J: TRBJ1-1; length: 13; V: TRBV10-3; CDR3: CAIRQGEGTEAFF
J: TRBJ1-2; length: 17; V: TRBV5-4; CDR3: CASSLVATPLGDYGYTF
J: TRBJ1-1; length: 14; V: TRBV3-1; CDR3: CASSPLRAGGEAFF
J: TRBJ2-3; length: 17; V: TRBV5-6; CDR3: CASSFSSGGSGTDTQYF
J: TRBJ2-3; length: 15; V: TRBV4-1; CDR3: CASSRGLRGADTQYF
J: TRBJ2-5; length: 13; V: TRBV6-6; CDR3: CASIRFPQETQYF
J: TRBJ2-3; length: 14; V: TRBV20-1; CDR3: CSARWGGSTDTQYF
J: TRBJ1-1; length: 12; V: TRBV10-2; CDR3: CASSPRGFRAFF
J: TRBJ1-1; length: 13; V: TRBV6-5; CDR3: CASSYSGTTEAFF
J: TRBJ2-1; length: 17; V: TRBV4-3; CDR3: CASSPRLYKGGYNEQFF
J: TRBJ2-3; length: 16; V: TRBV4-1; CDR3: CASSHPGLASTDTQYF
J: TRBJ2-2; length: 12; V: TRBV6-5; CDR3: CASGLTSRELFF
J: TRBJ2-2; length: 14; V: TRBV4-1; CDR3: CASSPTGRRRELFF
J: TRBJ1-5; length: 14; V: TRBV28; CDR3: CASGRQGGFQPQHF
J: TRBJ2-7; length: 14; V: TRBV2; CDR3: CASKDPGVVYEQYF
J: TRBJ1-1; length: 14; V: TRBV12-3/TRBV12-4; CDR3: CASSRPPGNTEAFF
J: TRBJ2-7; length: 13; V: TRBV3-1; CDR3: CASSQVRGNEQYF
J: TRBJ2-5; length: 13; V: TRBV10-3; CDR3: CAIGGSLDETQYF
J: TRBJ2-5; length: 14; V: TRBV7-2; CDR3: CASSPWSGGPAQYF
J: TRBJ1-5; length: 13; V: TRBV18; CDR3: CASSPDKNQPQHF
J: TRBJ1-4; length: 13; V: TRBV12-3/TRBV12-4; CDR3: CASSEPEAEKLFF